These T cell receptor beta chains were read from a single sample in a study of vaccination effects on CD4 cells after COVID-19. Clones were sequenced by immunoSEQ multiplex PCR, and TCRdb holds only the in-frame ones, with some missing. The table records fewer than 25,000 clones, around 70% of them present only once. No cognate antigen is known for these TCRs. Sequencing was performed on CD4+ T cells from PBMCs cultured with HCoV-229E spike peptides, taken before COVID-19 vaccination. These TCRs come from a human donor who received a COVID-19 vaccine. Each CDR3 is given with its conserved first and last residue. A D gene is named only where the DNA matches it firmly. Size values are once, few and many counts, or a class for expanded clones, and some rows have none.

J gene,clone size,D gene,V gene,CDR3 DNA,CDR3 protein
TRBJ1-1,.,TRBD1,TRBV5-1,TGCGCCAGCAGCCTTACAGGGGCAGAAAACACTGAAGCTTTCTTT,CASSLTGAENTEAFF
TRBJ2-7,.,.,TRBV7-2,TGTGCCAGCAGCTTACTGGTGGCTCGCTCCTACGAGCAGTACTTC,CASSLLVARSYEQYF
TRBJ1-6,.,.,TRBV21-1,TGTGCCAGCAGCAAGGACGATAAGAGCTCCTATAATTCACCCCTCCACTTT,CASSKDDKSSYNSPLHF
TRBJ2-1,.,.,TRBV19,TGTGCCAGTAGAGAGGCACGTGGGAGTGAGCAGTTCTTC,CASREARGSEQFF
TRBJ1-1,.,TRBD1,TRBV9,TGTGCCAGCAGCTACCGGACAGGCTCGAACACTGAAGCTTTCTTT,CASSYRTGSNTEAFF
TRBJ1-1,.,TRBD1,TRBV5-1,TGCGCCAGCAGCTTGGCCGTGACAGGGGGTGTGAACACTGAAGCTTTCTTT,CASSLAVTGGVNTEAFF
TRBJ1-2,.,.,TRBV30,TGTGCCTGGAGTATCAGCCTTAACTATGGCTACACCTTC,CAWSISLNYGYTF
TRBJ2-7,.,.,TRBV12-3/TRBV12-4,TGTGCCAGCAGTAGGGACAACCGCGAGCAGTACTTC,CASSRDNREQYF
TRBJ1-3,medium-sized,.,TRBV6-6,TGTGCCAGCAGTTACAAACAGTCGAGTGTCGGAAACACCATATATTTT,CASSYKQSSVGNTIYF
TRBJ2-7,few,.,TRBV5-4,TGTGCCAGCAGCTTGGCCGGGGACGAGCAGTACTTC,CASSLAGDEQYF
TRBJ2-3,.,.,TRBV2,TGTGCCAGCAGTGAATTGGGAGATACGCAGTATTTT,CASSELGDTQYF
TRBJ1-2,.,.,TRBV3-1/TRBV3-2,TGTGCCAGCAGCCAAGACACAGGGTTCTATGGCTACACCTTC,CASSQDTGFYGYTF
TRBJ1-1,.,TRBD1,TRBV3-1/TRBV3-2,TGTGCCAGCAGCGCAGGGGGACAGGGGATTACTGAAGCTTTCTTT,CASSAGGQGITEAFF
TRBJ2-5,.,TRBD1,TRBV19,TGTGCCAGTAGTATAGCGGGACAGGCGGGTAAAGAGACCCAGTACTTC,CASSIAGQAGKETQYF
TRBJ2-2,.,.,TRBV10-2,TGCGCCAGCAGGGTACAGGGACTGAACACCGGGGAGCTGTTTTTT,CASRVQGLNTGELFF
TRBJ1-5,few,.,TRBV3-1/TRBV3-2,TGTGCCAGCAGCCAAGGTGCAGGGGCGGTCGGTCAGCCCCAGCATTTT,CASSQGAGAVGQPQHF
TRBJ2-5,.,.,TRBV3-1/TRBV3-2,.,CASSPRPLSWETQYF
TRBJ2-7,.,.,TRBV2,TGTGCCAGCAGTGAGATGGGCAGCTATGGGGAGCAGTACTTC,CASSEMGSYGEQYF
TRBJ1-2,.,TRBD1,TRBV11-1,TGTGCCAGCAGCCCCGACAGGGAGTCTGGCTACACCTTC,CASSPDRESGYTF
TRBJ1-1,.,.,TRBV21-1,TGTGCCAGCGAGCAGATAGGGCCCGGGGGGCCAATGAACACTGAAGCTTTCTTT,CASEQIGPGGPMNTEAFF
TRBJ2-3,.,.,TRBV2,TGTGCCAGCAACGGACCGTTCACAGATACGCAGTATTTT,CASNGPFTDTQYF
TRBJ2-7,.,TRBD2,TRBV5-8,TGTGCCAGCAGCTACCGGACTAGCGGGTCCCCAGGGTCCTACGAGCAGTACTTC,CASSYRTSGSPGSYEQYF
TRBJ1-6,.,.,TRBV6-6,TGTGCCAGCAGTTGGGACGTTTTTAATTCACCCCTCCACTTT,CASSWDVFNSPLHF
TRBJ2-5,once,.,TRBV19,TGTGCCAGTACCCCGGGCGGCAGCCTCCAAGAGACCCAGTACTTC,CASTPGGSLQETQYF
TRBJ2-2,.,.,TRBV19,TGTGCCAGTAGTAATATTGGATCAGGCGACGGGGAGCTGTTTTTT,CASSNIGSGDGELFF
TRBJ2-1,few,TRBD1,TRBV18,TGTGCCAGCTCACCCCTAGACAGGGCAAAGGGACGCGATGAGCAGTTCTTC,CASSPLDRAKGRDEQFF